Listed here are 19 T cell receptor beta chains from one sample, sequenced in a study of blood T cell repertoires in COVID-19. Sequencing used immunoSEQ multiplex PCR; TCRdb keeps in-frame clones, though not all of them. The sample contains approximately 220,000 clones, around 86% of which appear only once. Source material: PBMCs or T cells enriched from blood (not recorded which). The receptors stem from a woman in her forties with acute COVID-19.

The CDR3 sequence is CASSVRGAEPNYGYTF. The CDR3 bases are TGTGCCAGCAGCGTTAGAGGAGCAGAACCCAACTATGGCTACACCTTC. The chain has TRBV9 and TRBJ1-2; D not resolved. The V end lost 2 bases, the J end lost 2 bases, and 16 bases lay between the germline ends. Germline assignment: CDR1 SGDLS and CDR2 YYNGEE. CDR3 length: 16 residues.

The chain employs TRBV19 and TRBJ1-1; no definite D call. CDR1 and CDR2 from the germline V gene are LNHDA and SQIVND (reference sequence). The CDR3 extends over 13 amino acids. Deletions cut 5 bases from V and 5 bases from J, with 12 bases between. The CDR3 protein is CASSPRTSTEAFF. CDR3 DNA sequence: TGTGCCAGTAGTCCCCGCACATCAACTGAAGCTTTCTTT.

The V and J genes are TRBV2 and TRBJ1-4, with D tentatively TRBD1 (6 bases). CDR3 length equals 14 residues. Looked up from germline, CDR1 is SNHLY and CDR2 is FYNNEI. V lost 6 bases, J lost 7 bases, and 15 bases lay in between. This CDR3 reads CASRFTGTSEKLFF. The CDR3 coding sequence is TGTGCCAGCAGATTTACAGGGACGAGTGAAAAACTGTTTTTT.

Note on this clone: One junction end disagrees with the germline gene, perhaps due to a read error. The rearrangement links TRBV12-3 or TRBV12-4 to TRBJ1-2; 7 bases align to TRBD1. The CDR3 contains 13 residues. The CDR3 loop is CASSLGDARGGRF. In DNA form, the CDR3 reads TGTGCCAGCAGTTTAGGGGACGCGAGAGGGGGCCGCTTC.

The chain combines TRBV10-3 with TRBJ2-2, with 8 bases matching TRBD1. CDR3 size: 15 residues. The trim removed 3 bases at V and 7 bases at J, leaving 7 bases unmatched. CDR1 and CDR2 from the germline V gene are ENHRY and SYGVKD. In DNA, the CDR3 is TGTGCCATCAGTGAAGCAGGGGGCATGGTCGGGGAGCTGTTTTTT. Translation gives CAISEAGGMVGELFF.

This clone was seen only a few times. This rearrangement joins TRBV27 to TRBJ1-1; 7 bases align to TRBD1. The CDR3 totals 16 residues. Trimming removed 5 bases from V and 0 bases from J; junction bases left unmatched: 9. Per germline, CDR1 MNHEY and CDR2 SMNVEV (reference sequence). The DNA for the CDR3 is TGTGCCAGCAGTCATCGAAAGGGGGCCATGAACACTGAAGCTTTCTTT. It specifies CASSHRKGAMNTEAFF.

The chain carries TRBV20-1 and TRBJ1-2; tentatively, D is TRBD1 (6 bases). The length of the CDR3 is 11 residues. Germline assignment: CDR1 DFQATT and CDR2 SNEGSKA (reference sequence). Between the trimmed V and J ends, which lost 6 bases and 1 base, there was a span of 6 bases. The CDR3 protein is CSAGGNYGYTF. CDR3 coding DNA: TGCAGTGCAGGGGGTAACTATGGCTACACCTTC.

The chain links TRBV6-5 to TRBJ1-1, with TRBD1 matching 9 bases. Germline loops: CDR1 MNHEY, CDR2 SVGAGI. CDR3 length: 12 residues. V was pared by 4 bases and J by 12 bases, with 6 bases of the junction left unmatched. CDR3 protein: CASSSTGTGSFF. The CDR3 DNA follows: TGTGCCAGCAGTTCAACCGGGACAGGGTCTTTCTTT.

The CDR3, as DNA: TGTGCCAGCAGCTCACAGGGGCCGGGGTATGGCTACACCTTC. It yields the protein CASSSQGPGYGYTF. The chain joins TRBV7-9 to TRBJ1-2; 7 bases are shared with TRBD1. With 4 bases clipped from V and 5 bases from J, the junction kept 7 bases outside the gene matches. The germline V gene encodes CDR1 SEHNR and CDR2 FQNEAQ (reference sequence). The CDR3 has 14 residues.

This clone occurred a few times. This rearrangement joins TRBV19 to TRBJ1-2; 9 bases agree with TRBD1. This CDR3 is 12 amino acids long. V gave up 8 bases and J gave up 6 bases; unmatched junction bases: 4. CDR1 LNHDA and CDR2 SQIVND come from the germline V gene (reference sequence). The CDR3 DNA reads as TGTGCCAGTTCGGACAGGGGCGATGGCTACACCTTC. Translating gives CASSDRGDGYTF.

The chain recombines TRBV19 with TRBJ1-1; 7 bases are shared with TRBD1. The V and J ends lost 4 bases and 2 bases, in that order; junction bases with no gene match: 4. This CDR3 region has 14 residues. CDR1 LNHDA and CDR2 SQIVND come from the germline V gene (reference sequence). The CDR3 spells CASSNRGPNTEAFF. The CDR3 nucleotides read TGTGCCAGTAGTAACAGGGGTCCTAACACTGAAGCTTTCTTT.

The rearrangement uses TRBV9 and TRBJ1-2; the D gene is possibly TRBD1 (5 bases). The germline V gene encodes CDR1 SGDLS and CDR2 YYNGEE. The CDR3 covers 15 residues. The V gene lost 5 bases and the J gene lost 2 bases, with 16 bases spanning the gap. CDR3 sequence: CASRGVGRENYGYTF. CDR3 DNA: TGTGCCAGCAGAGGGGTAGGGCGGGAGAACTATGGCTACACCTTC.

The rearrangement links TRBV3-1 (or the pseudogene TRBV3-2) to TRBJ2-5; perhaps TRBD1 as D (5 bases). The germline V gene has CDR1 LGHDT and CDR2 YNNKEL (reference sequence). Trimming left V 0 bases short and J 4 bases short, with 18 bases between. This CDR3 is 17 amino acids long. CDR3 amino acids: CASSQDSRRSGSETQYF. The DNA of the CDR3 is TGTGCCAGCAGCCAAGATTCGAGGCGTTCAGGGTCAGAGACCCAGTACTTC.

In DNA form, the CDR3 reads TGTGCCATCAGTGAGACGGACTATGGCTACACCTTC. It translates to CAISETDYGYTF. This chain links TRBV10-3 with TRBJ1-2; D unresolved. CDR1 and CDR2 from the germline V gene are ENHRY and SYGVKD. The CDR3 has 12 residues. The V gene lost 2 bases and the J gene lost 3 bases, with 4 bases spanning the gap.

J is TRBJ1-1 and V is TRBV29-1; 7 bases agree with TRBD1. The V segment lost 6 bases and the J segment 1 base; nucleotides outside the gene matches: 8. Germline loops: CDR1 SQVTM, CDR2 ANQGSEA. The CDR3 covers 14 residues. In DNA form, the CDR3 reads TGCAGCGTGAGGGGGCGGACAGAGAACACTGAAGCTTTCTTT. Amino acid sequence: CSVRGRTENTEAFF.

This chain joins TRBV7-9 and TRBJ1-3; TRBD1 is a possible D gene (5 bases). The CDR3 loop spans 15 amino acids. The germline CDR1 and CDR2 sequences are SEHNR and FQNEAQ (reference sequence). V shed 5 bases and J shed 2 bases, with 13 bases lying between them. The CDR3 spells CASSRSRGAGNTIYF. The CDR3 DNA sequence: TGTGCCAGCAGCCGTTCGCGGGGGGCTGGAAACACCATATATTTT.

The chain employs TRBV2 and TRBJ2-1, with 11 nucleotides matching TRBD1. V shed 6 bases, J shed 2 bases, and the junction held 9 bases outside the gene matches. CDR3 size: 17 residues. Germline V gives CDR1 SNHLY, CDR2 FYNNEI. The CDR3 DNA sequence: TGTGCCAGCAGGGTGGGATCGGGACAGGGGGCCTACAATGAGCAGTTCTTC. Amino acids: CASRVGSGQGAYNEQFF. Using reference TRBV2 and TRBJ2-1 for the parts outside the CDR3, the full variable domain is EPEVTQTPSHQVTQMGQEVILRCVPISNHLYFYWYRQILGQKVEFLVSFYNNEISEKSEIFDDQFSVERPDGSNFTLKIRSTKLEDSAMYFCASRVGSGQGAYNEQFFGPGTRLTVL.

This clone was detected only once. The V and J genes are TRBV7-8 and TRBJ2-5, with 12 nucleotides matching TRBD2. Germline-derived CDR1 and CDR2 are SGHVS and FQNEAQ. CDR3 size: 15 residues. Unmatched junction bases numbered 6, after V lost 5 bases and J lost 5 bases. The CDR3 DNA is TGTGCCAGCAGCCCCCTAGCGGGGGGGCGTGAGACCCAGTACTTC. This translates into CASSPLAGGRETQYF.

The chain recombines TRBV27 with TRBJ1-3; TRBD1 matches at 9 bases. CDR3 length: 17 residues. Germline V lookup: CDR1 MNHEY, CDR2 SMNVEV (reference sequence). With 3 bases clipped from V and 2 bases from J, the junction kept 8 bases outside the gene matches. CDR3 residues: CASSLRGQGFPGNTIYF. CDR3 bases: TGTGCCAGCAGTTTGAGGGGACAGGGCTTCCCTGGAAACACCATATATTTT.